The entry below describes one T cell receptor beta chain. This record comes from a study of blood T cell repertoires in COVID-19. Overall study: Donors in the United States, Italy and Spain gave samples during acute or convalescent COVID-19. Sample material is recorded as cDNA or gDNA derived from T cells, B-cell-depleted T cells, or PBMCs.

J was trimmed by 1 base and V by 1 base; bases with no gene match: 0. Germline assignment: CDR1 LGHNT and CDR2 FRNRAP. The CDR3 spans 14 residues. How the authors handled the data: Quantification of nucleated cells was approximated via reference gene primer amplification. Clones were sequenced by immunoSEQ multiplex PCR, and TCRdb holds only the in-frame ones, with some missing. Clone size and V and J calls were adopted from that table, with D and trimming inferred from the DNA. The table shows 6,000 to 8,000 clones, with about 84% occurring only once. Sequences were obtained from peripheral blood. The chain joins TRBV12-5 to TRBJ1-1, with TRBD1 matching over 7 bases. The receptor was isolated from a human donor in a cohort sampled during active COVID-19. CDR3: CASGLGTGNTEAFF. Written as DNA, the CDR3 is TGTGCTAGTGGTTTGGGGACAGGGAACACTGAAGCTTTCTTT.